The 13 T cell receptor beta chains presented below share a single source sample, sequenced in a study of cytomegalovirus exposure and HLA in healthy donors (dated by TCRdb to the late 2010s). The method behind the library was the immunoSEQ multiplex PCR assay. TCRdb carries this immuneACCESS record with in-frame sequences only. Its versions omit some clonotypes, under half of them owing to an unresolved V gene in the studies checked, with the rest unexplained. A total of fewer than 200,000 clones appear in this sample, roughly nine tenths of them only once. The top ten hold 5.7% of the sample. Source material: PBMCs. These receptors originate from a woman aged 25 to 39 in good health and CMV-seronegative.

The chain links TRBV7-2 to TRBJ2-5, with D perhaps assigned TRBD1 or TRBD2 (5 bases each). The ends were cut back, 3 bases at V and 1 base at J, with 9 bases in the middle. The CDR3 is 14 amino acids. The germline V gene has CDR1 SGHTA and CDR2 FQGNSA. Here the CDR3 reads CASSFGTIQETQYF. The CDR3 DNA follows: TGTGCCAGCAGCTTCGGGACCATCCAAGAGACCCAGTACTTC. Complete variable domain (other parts from reference TRBV7-2 and TRBJ2-5): GAGVSQSPSNKVTEKGKDVELRCDPISGHTALYWYRQSLGQGLEFLIYFQGNSAPDKSGLPSDRFSAERTGGSVSTLTIQRTQQEDSAVYLCASSFGTIQETQYFGPGTRLLVL.

The chain combines TRBV29-1 with TRBJ2-5; maybe TRBD2 (6 bases). The CDR3 extends over 13 amino acids. The germline CDR1 and CDR2 sequences are SQVTM and ANQGSEA. Deletions cut 6 bases from V and 2 bases from J, with 13 bases between. The CDR3: CSVTDYGQETQYF. The CDR3 bases are TGCAGCGTAACGGACTATGGGCAAGAGACCCAGTACTTC.

This clone occurred once. CDR3: CASSLEGIGYNYGYTF. CDR3 in DNA: TGTGCCAGCAGCTTAGAAGGGATTGGATATAACTATGGCTACACCTTC. The chain links TRBV7-9 to TRBJ1-2, with D unclear. The germline CDR1 and CDR2 sequences are SEHNR and FQNEAQ (reference sequence). This CDR3 region has 16 residues. The germline V and J ends were trimmed by 1 base and 1 base, with 13 bases remaining between them.

The V gene is TRBV5-6, the J gene TRBJ2-7; weak D call: TRBD2 (5 bases). Trimming stripped 5 bases from V and 6 bases from J, with 9 bases between. Germline loops: CDR1 SGHDT, CDR2 YYEEEE. This CDR3 has 11 amino acids. Here the CDR3 DNA reads TGTGCCAGCAGAAGAGGGCGCGAGCAGTACTTC. It specifies CASRRGREQYF.

The CDR3 loop reads CASSLNQAAGNTIYF. The CDR3 DNA reads TGTGCCAGCAGCTTAAACCAGGCGGCTGGAAACACCATATATTTT. The chain joins TRBV11-2 to TRBJ1-3; D is undetermined. The germline gives CDR1 SGHAT, CDR2 FQNNGV. V lost 2 bases, J lost 2 bases, and 10 bases lay in between. The CDR3 covers 15 residues. Together with reference TRBV11-2 and TRBJ1-3, the CDR3 gives the full variable domain: EAGVAQSPRYKIIEKRQSVAFWCNPISGHATLYWYQQILGQGPKLLIQFQNNGVVDDSQLPKDRFSAERLKGVDSTLKIQPAKLEDSAVYLCASSLNQAAGNTIYFGEGSWLTVV.

The rearrangement uses TRBV4-3 and TRBJ2-7; 9 bases match TRBD2. Germline V lookup: CDR1 LGHNA, CDR2 YSLEER. There are 15 residues in the CDR3. The ends lost 3 bases at V and 3 bases at J; junction bases unmatched: 6. For the CDR3, the DNA is TGCGCCAGCAGCCAGGGCGGGGGGGCGTTCTACGAGCAGTACTTC. Protein: CASSQGGGAFYEQYF.

This chain links TRBV6-1 with TRBJ1-1; 8 bases are a match to TRBD1. This CDR3 comprises 16 residues. The V and J ends lost 2 bases and 4 bases, in that order; junction bases with no gene match: 9. The germline V gene encodes CDR1 MNHNS and CDR2 SASEGT. The CDR3 protein is CASSERTGRGFTEAFF. CDR3 sequence (DNA): TGTGCCAGCAGTGAAAGGACAGGGAGGGGTTTCACTGAAGCTTTCTTT.

The chain carries TRBV19 and TRBJ2-5, with D possibly being TRBD1 or TRBD2 (6 bases each). From germline, CDR1 is LNHDA and CDR2 SQIVND (reference sequence). The V end lost 6 bases, the J end lost 4 bases, and 18 bases lay between the germline ends. The CDR3 has 15 residues. CDR3 loop: CASSQGGRIGETQYF. As DNA, the CDR3 is TGTGCCAGTAGCCAAGGGGGGAGGATCGGAGAGACCCAGTACTTC.

The rearrangement links TRBV20-1 to TRBJ2-1; unclear D gene. The germline V and J ends were trimmed by 6 bases and 6 bases, with 9 bases remaining between them. The V gene's germline CDR1 is DFQATT and CDR2 SNEGSKA (reference sequence). This CDR3 region has 11 residues. The CDR3 region is CSANLGNEQFF. CDR3 in DNA: TGCAGTGCCAACCTCGGCAATGAGCAGTTCTTC.

This clone was detected a few times. The chain has TRBV12-5 and TRBJ2-1; possible D gene TRBD2, 5 bases. This CDR3 is 13 amino acids long. The V end lost 2 bases, the J end lost 9 bases, and 11 bases lay between the germline ends. Germline CDR1 LGHNT, CDR2 FRNRAP. CDR3 in amino acids: CASGLTSGGEQFF. The DNA of the CDR3 is TGTGCTAGTGGTTTGACCAGCGGTGGTGAGCAGTTCTTC. The variable domain in full, completed from reference TRBV12-5 and TRBJ2-1, reads DARVTQTPRHKVTEMGQEVTMRCQPILGHNTVFWYRQTMMQGLELLAYFRNRAPLDDSGMPKDRFSAEMPDATLATLKIQPSEPRDSAVYFCASGLTSGGEQFFGPGTRLTVL.

The genes are TRBV29-1 and TRBJ2-7; TRBD1 matches at 10 bases. CDR3 length: 13 residues. Germline trimming cut 6 bases from V and 4 bases from J; bases unmatched to any gene: 6. CDR1 is SQVTM and CDR2 is ANQGSEA in the germline V gene. CDR3 sequence (DNA): TGCAGCGTGGCCGGGACAGGGGTGTACGAGCAGTACTTC. It encodes CSVAGTGVYEQYF.

The genes are TRBV6-5 and TRBJ1-6; tentatively, D is TRBD1 (5 bases). The CDR3 runs to 15 residues. V was shortened by 6 bases and J by 9 bases, with 18 bases between the two germline ends. Per the germline V gene, CDR1 is MNHEY and CDR2 is SVGAGI. This CDR3 is CASRYEGTNISPLHF. CDR3 sequence (DNA): TGTGCCAGCAGGTATGAGGGGACCAACATTTCACCCCTCCACTTT.

The chain links TRBV6-5 to TRBJ2-1, with D perhaps being TRBD1 or TRBD2 (5 bases each). CDR3 length: 14 residues. The V end was cut by 0 bases, the J end by 9 bases, with 12 bases between. Germline V gene data show CDR1 as MNHEY and CDR2 as SVGAGI. CDR3 bases: TGTGCCAGCAGTTACTCCGGGACGGCAGGTGAGCAGTTCTTC. Its translation is CASSYSGTAGEQFF.